This entry lists 32 T cell receptor beta chains sequenced from one sample in a study of cytomegalovirus exposure and HLA in healthy donors. Amplification used 60 Vbeta primers and 13 Jbeta primers. Here immunoSEQ multiplex PCR was the method, and the copy in TCRdb shows in-frame clones only, minus some. Of some 190,000 clones listed, about three quarters were seen once; the top ten hold around 0.99%. The material sequenced was PBMCs. The receptor set was obtained from a woman between 40 and 50 years old in good health and CMV-seronegative.

V gene TRBV19 combines with J gene TRBJ1-2; D remains unclear. CDR3 length equals 13 residues. The germline V gene encodes CDR1 LNHDA and CDR2 SQIVND (reference sequence). V was cut by 3 bases and J by 7 bases, with 12 bases left in between. The DNA of the CDR3 is TGTGCCAGTAGTATCGAACACAAGCGTGGCTACACCTTC. Translating it yields CASSIEHKRGYTF.

The chain recombines TRBV18 with TRBJ2-5; 8 bases map to TRBD1. CDR3 length equals 18 residues. From germline, CDR1 is KGHSH and CDR2 LQKENI. J was trimmed by 5 bases and V by 3 bases; bases with no gene match: 17. DNA of the CDR3: TGTGCCAGCTCACCCCCAGTGACCGGACAGGGAAGGAGGGAGACCCAGTACTTC. It is translated as CASSPPVTGQGRRETQYF.

The chain has TRBV6-1 and TRBJ2-5; 9 nucleotides align to TRBD2. The CDR3 runs to 15 residues. Trimming at V came to 7 bases and at J to 2 bases, leaving 8 bases not matched to a gene. Germline-derived CDR1 and CDR2 are MNHNS and SASEGT. The CDR3 nucleotides read TGTGCCAGCATTCTGGGACTAGCCTTTCAAGAGACCCAGTACTTC. The encoded protein is CASILGLAFQETQYF.

The chain links TRBV19 to TRBJ1-2, with D hard to call. The CDR3 has 14 residues. Germline CDR1 and CDR2: LNHDA and SQIVND (reference sequence). V dropped 7 bases and J dropped 7 bases, with 19 bases sitting between them. The CDR3 region is CASTPGPLEGGYTF. In DNA, the CDR3 is TGTGCCAGTACCCCCGGGCCCCTGGAGGGTGGCTACACCTTC.

This clone was seen once. The chain is built from TRBV29-1 and TRBJ1-1; D is perhaps TRBD1 (6 bases). Germline CDR1 and CDR2: SQVTM and ANQGSEA. CDR3 length equals 14 residues. V was trimmed by 3 bases and J by 4 bases, leaving 15 bases between them. The chain's CDR3 is CSVEVGGRGTEAFF. CDR3 bases: TGCAGCGTTGAGGTAGGGGGTCGGGGCACTGAAGCTTTCTTT.

The chain has TRBV19 and TRBJ1-5; 9 bases map to TRBD1. The ends lost 7 bases at V and 5 bases at J; junction bases unmatched: 9. The length of the CDR3 is 15 residues. Germline CDR1 LNHDA, CDR2 SQIVND (reference sequence). The CDR3 DNA is TGTGCCAGTACCTTAACAGGGGGCGAGGATCAGCCCCAGCATTTT. Amino acid sequence: CASTLTGGEDQPQHF.

The CDR3: CACQGVSGGDNEQFF. DNA of the CDR3: TGTGCCTGTCAAGGCGTGAGCGGGGGGGACAATGAGCAGTTCTTC. This chain joins TRBV10-3 and TRBJ2-1; 10 positions match TRBD2. J lost 5 bases, V lost 11 bases, and 12 bases had no gene match. The germline V gene encodes CDR1 ENHRY and CDR2 SYGVKD. The CDR3 extends over 15 amino acids.

The DNA of the CDR3 is TGCGCCAGCAGCCGCGACATTCCCCGACTAGCGGGAGGATACAATGAGCAGTTCTTC. Translated: CASSRDIPRLAGGYNEQFF. This chain connects TRBV4-1 to TRBJ2-1, with 13 bases identical to TRBD2. Germline loops: CDR1 MGHRA, CDR2 YSYEKL. CDR3 size: 19 residues. Unmatched junction bases numbered 13, after V lost 4 bases and J lost 4 bases.

This clone appeared once. The V and J genes are TRBV2 and TRBJ1-5; TRBD1 agrees at 9 bases. CDR1 and CDR2 (germline): SNHLY, FYNNEI. The CDR3 extends over 15 amino acids. V trimming: 6 bases; J trimming: 3 bases; junction bases outside the gene matches: 6. CDR3 loop: CASSEDRGDNQPQHF. The DNA for the CDR3 is TGTGCCAGCAGCGAGGACAGGGGTGACAATCAGCCCCAGCATTTT.

This clone was seen a single time. The gene calls are TRBV9 and TRBJ1-4; D not certain. The CDR3 length is 15 residues. Trimming stripped 0 bases from V and 8 bases from J, with 14 bases between. Germline CDR1 reads SGDLS; CDR2 reads YYNGEE. The CDR3 loop reads CASSVGSGEEEKLFF. As DNA, the CDR3 is TGTGCCAGCAGCGTAGGAAGTGGCGAGGAGGAAAAACTGTTTTTT. Drawing the rest from reference TRBV9 and TRBJ1-4, the complete variable domain is DSGVTQTPKHLITATGQRVTLRCSPRSGDLSVYWYQQSLDQGLQFLIQYYNGEERAKGNILERFSAQQFPDLHSELNLSSLELGDSALYFCASSVGSGEEEKLFFGSGTQLSVL.

In nucleotides, the CDR3 is TGTGCCAGCACCTTGGGGGGACAGGGCAACACTGAAGCTTTCTTT. This encodes CASTLGGQGNTEAFF. This chain connects TRBV2 to TRBJ1-1; 9 bases map to TRBD1. Trimming took 7 bases from V and 2 from J; bases not matched to a gene: 8. CDR3 length equals 15 residues. CDR1 is SNHLY, CDR2 FYNNEI, per germline.

V gene TRBV14 combines with J gene TRBJ1-2; perhaps TRBD1 as D (5 bases). Trimming took off 0 bases at V and 4 bases at J, with 9 bases between the two ends. Germline values: CDR1 SGHDN, CDR2 FVKESK. This CDR3 is built from 14 residues. For the CDR3, the DNA is TGTGCCAGCAGCCAAGAAAGGGGTCTCTATGGCTACACCTTC. Amino acid sequence: CASSQERGLYGYTF. Based on the CDR3 plus reference TRBV14 and TRBJ1-2, the full variable domain is EAGVTQFPSHSVIEKGQTVTLRCDPISGHDNLYWYRRVMGKEIKFLLHFVKESKQDESGMPNNRFLAERTGGTYSTLKVQPAELEDSGVYFCASSQERGLYGYTFGSGTRLTVV.

The J gene is TRBJ1-2, the V gene TRBV2; D not certain. Germline assignment: CDR1 SNHLY and CDR2 FYNNEI. CDR3 size: 13 residues. Trimming stripped 4 bases from V and 6 bases from J, with 12 bases between. CDR3 bases: TGTGCCAGCAGTGTAGGAGCTCTCCATGGCTACACCTTC. It translates to CASSVGALHGYTF.

The CDR3 sequence is CASSPRRGSYEQYV. The CDR3 DNA follows: TGTGCCAGCAGCCCTAGAAGGGGCAGCTACGAGCAGTACGTC. This chain joins TRBV7-2 and TRBJ2-7; D possibly corresponds to TRBD1 (5 bases). CDR1 is SGHTA, CDR2 FQGNSA, per germline. The length of the CDR3 is 14 residues. Between the trimmed V and J ends, which lost 5 bases and 3 bases, there was a span of 14 bases.

The V call is TRBV27, the J call TRBJ2-5, with 12 bases aligning to TRBD2. The CDR3 covers 15 residues. V was clipped by 5 bases and J by 4 bases; unmatched bases: 5. The germline CDR1 and CDR2 sequences are MNHEY and SMNVEV (reference sequence). The CDR3 DNA reads as TGTGCCAGCAGTCATTCTAGCGGGAGGGCAGAGACCCAGTACTTC. Amino acid sequence: CASSHSSGRAETQYF.

The chain joins TRBV6-1 to TRBJ2-7, with D perhaps matching TRBD2 (5 bases). Germline CDR1 reads MNHNS; CDR2 reads SASEGT. The CDR3 runs 15 residues. V gave up 2 bases and J gave up 2 bases, with 13 bases separating them. The CDR3 loop is CASSESPTTTYEQYV. CDR3 bases: TGTGCCAGCAGTGAATCACCGACTACGACCTACGAGCAGTACGTC.

This chain links TRBV5-1 with TRBJ2-1; D is undetermined. Germline-derived CDR1 and CDR2 are SGHRS and YFSETQ. There are 16 residues in the CDR3. The V end lost 0 bases, the J end lost 6 bases, and 16 bases lay between the germline ends. CDR3 residues: CASSLARGALFNEQFF. The CDR3 DNA is TGCGCCAGCAGCTTGGCCCGAGGCGCTTTATTCAATGAGCAGTTCTTC.

The chain has TRBV5-6 and TRBJ2-3; 11 nucleotides line up with TRBD2. V gave up 2 bases and J gave up 2 bases; unmatched junction bases: 10. The CDR3 totals 18 residues. CDR1 and CDR2 from the germline V gene are SGHDT and YYEEEE. Here the CDR3 DNA reads TGTGCCAGCAGCTTTAGCGGGAGGGCCGTCCGGGACACAGATACGCAGTATTTT. Translation gives CASSFSGRAVRDTDTQYF.

The chain uses TRBV6-5 and TRBJ2-6; 7 positions match TRBD1. The CDR3 is made up of 15 amino acids. Looked up from germline, CDR1 is MNHEY and CDR2 is SVGAGI. J was trimmed by 7 bases and V by 6 bases; bases with no gene match: 9. The DNA for the CDR3 is TGTGCCAGCAGACGCGACAGGGCGGTAGCCAACGTCCTGACTTTC. Encoded protein: CASRRDRAVANVLTF.

The CDR3 loop is CAWTRGFYGYTF. CDR3 DNA: TGTGCCTGGACCAGGGGGTTCTATGGCTACACCTTC. The rearrangement links TRBV30 to TRBJ1-2, with 7 bases that match TRBD1. The CDR3 is made up of 12 amino acids. Trimming cost V 4 bases and J 4 bases; bases outside gene matches: 3. Per the germline V gene, CDR1 is GTSNPN and CDR2 is SVGIG (reference sequence). The whole variable domain, remainder taken from reference TRBV30 and TRBJ1-2, is SQTIHQWPATLVQPVGSPLSLECTVEGTSNPNLYWYRQAAGRGLQLLFYSVGIGQISSEVPQNLSASRPQDRQFILSSKKLLLSDSGFYLCAWTRGFYGYTFGSGTRLTVV.

The chain uses TRBV27 and TRBJ1-1; no firm D call. The V end was cut by 4 bases, the J end by 1 base, with 10 bases between. This CDR3 has 14 residues. Germline lookup yields CDR1 MNHEY and CDR2 SMNVEV (reference sequence). The CDR3 sequence: CASSSPDSNTEAFF. The CDR3 DNA is TGTGCCAGCAGTTCCCCAGACTCGAACACTGAAGCTTTCTTT.

The chain uses TRBV30 and TRBJ1-4; 7 bases match TRBD1. The CDR3 length is 14 residues. CDR1 and CDR2 (germline): GTSNPN, SVGIG (reference sequence). V dropped 3 bases and J dropped 7; count of bases not matched to a gene: 8. CDR3 nucleotide sequence: TGTGCCTGGAGACGGAAAGGGGGCACTGAAAAACTGTTTTTT. Translated: CAWRRKGGTEKLFF.

The chain links TRBV10-3 to TRBJ2-1; 9 nucleotides agree with TRBD2. Germline CDR1 ENHRY, CDR2 SYGVKD. The CDR3 totals 15 residues. With V trimmed by 10 bases and J by 7 bases, 14 bases remained unmatched. CDR3: CATSGIAGELNEQFF. In DNA form, the CDR3 reads TGTGCCACATCCGGGATAGCGGGAGAACTAAATGAGCAGTTCTTC.

The gene calls are TRBV7-2 and TRBJ2-3, with TRBD2 matching over 8 bases. This CDR3 is 15 amino acids long. V trimming: 7 bases; J trimming: 1 base; junction bases outside the gene matches: 7. Germline V gene lookup returns CDR1 SGHTA and CDR2 FQGNSA. CDR3 in DNA: TGTGCCAGCAACCACGGACTAGCCGGCACAGATACGCAGTATTTT. It codes for CASNHGLAGTDTQYF.

This clone was seen more than once but under ten times. The V and J genes are TRBV7-6 and TRBJ2-6; 9 nucleotides agree with TRBD2. The ends lost 1 base at V and 0 bases at J; junction bases unmatched: 7. The CDR3 is 19 residues long. CDR1 is SGHVS and CDR2 is FNYEAQ in the germline V gene. This CDR3 is CASSLGILAGNSGANVLTF. CDR3 DNA: TGTGCCAGCAGCTTAGGTATTCTAGCGGGAAACTCTGGGGCCAACGTCCTGACTTTC.

V is TRBV7-6 and J is TRBJ2-1; D might be TRBD2 (8 bases). Per germline, CDR1 SGHVS and CDR2 FNYEAQ. Between the trimmed V and J ends, which lost 9 bases and 9 bases, there was a span of 24 bases. This CDR3 spans 15 amino acids. The CDR3 spells CASRLGGGRMGEQFF. The CDR3 bases are TGTGCCAGTCGCTTAGGGGGCGGGAGGATGGGTGAGCAGTTCTTC. The whole variable domain, remainder taken from reference TRBV7-6 and TRBJ2-1, is GAGVSQSPRYKVTKRGQDVALRCDPISGHVSLYWYRQALGQGPEFLTYFNYEAQQDKSGLPNDRFSAERPEGSISTLTIQRTEQRDSAMYRCASRLGGGRMGEQFFGPGTRLTVL.

The chain joins TRBV6-1 to TRBJ1-5, with no clear D. The length of the CDR3 is 12 residues. V lost 1 base and J lost 11, with 9 bases in between. The germline V gene encodes CDR1 MNHNS and CDR2 SASEGT. CDR3 sequence (DNA): TGTGCCAGCAGTGAAGGAGGCCGGTCCCAGCATTTT. Translated: CASSEGGRSQHF.

The J gene is TRBJ2-4, the V gene TRBV9, with D possibly matching TRBD2 (6 bases). Germline CDR1 is SGDLS and CDR2 is YYNGEE. The V gene lost 0 bases and the J gene lost 2 bases, with 9 bases spanning the gap. CDR3 size: 15 residues. The CDR3 loop reads CASSVGAGSKNIQYF. The CDR3 DNA sequence: TGTGCCAGCAGCGTAGGGGCGGGATCCAAAAACATTCAGTACTTC. The full variable domain, completed using reference TRBV9 and TRBJ2-4, is DSGVTQTPKHLITATGQRVTLRCSPRSGDLSVYWYQQSLDQGLQFLIQYYNGEERAKGNILERFSAQQFPDLHSELNLSSLELGDSALYFCASSVGAGSKNIQYFGAGTRLSVL.

The chain has TRBV27 and TRBJ1-1; TRBD1 matches 8 bases. The CDR3 totals 15 residues. The V gene end was trimmed by 2 bases and the J gene end by 5 bases; junction bases not matched to a gene: 7. The germline V gene has CDR1 MNHEY and CDR2 SMNVEV (reference sequence). The CDR3: CASSLRTGGGTEAFF. The DNA of the CDR3 is TGTGCCAGCAGTTTACGAACAGGGGGTGGAACTGAAGCTTTCTTT.

The chain employs TRBV7-9 and TRBJ1-2, with a tentative D call TRBD1 (6 bases). The CDR3 is 13 amino acids. Germline V gene lookup returns CDR1 SEHNR and CDR2 FQNEAQ (reference sequence). The germline V and J ends were trimmed by 8 bases and 0 bases, with 10 bases remaining between them. The DNA for the CDR3 is TGTGCCAGCCACAGGGCGGCTAACTATGGCTACACCTTC. Encoded protein: CASHRAANYGYTF.

This clone was detected only once. The chain links TRBV19 to TRBJ1-5, with D unclear. Germline assignment: CDR1 LNHDA and CDR2 SQIVND (reference sequence). Trimming took off 6 bases at V and 7 bases at J, with 13 bases between the two ends. This CDR3 contains 13 residues. The CDR3 spells CASRAERGQPQHF. The CDR3 DNA is TGTGCCAGTAGAGCAGAAAGAGGCCAGCCCCAGCATTTT. The complete variable domain, with remaining parts taken from reference TRBV19 and TRBJ1-5, reads DGGITQSPKYLFRKEGQNVTLSCEQNLNHDAMYWYRQDPGQGLRLIYYSQIVNDFQKGDIAEGYSVSREKKESFPLTVTSAQKNPTAFYLCASRAERGQPQHFGDGTRLSIL.

The chain uses TRBV7-6 and TRBJ2-3; D may be TRBD1 (5 bases). Germline V gives CDR1 SGHVS, CDR2 FNYEAQ. The V end lost 0 bases, the J end lost 1 base, and 8 bases lay between the germline ends. There are 15 residues in the CDR3. The CDR3 DNA is TGTGCCAGCAGCTTAGCGCAAGGGGGCACAGATACGCAGTATTTT. This sequence encodes CASSLAQGGTDTQYF.